Shown below are 24 T cell receptor beta chains from a single sample sequenced in a study of T cell responses to AZD1222 COVID-19 vaccine. The data were produced by immunoSEQ multiplex PCR, yet TCRdb's version contains in-frame clones alone and is incomplete. Among around 59,000 clones listed, 89% were seen once. The specimen was peripheral blood, collected 28 days after the second AZD1222 dose. Receptor source: an adult who received the AZD1222 COVID-19 vaccine.

The V and J genes are TRBV5-4 and TRBJ1-5; TRBD1 is a possible D gene (5 bases). This CDR3 is 15 amino acids long. V was trimmed by 4 bases and J by 3 bases, leaving 14 bases between them. Germline V CDR1 and CDR2: SGHNT, YYREEE (reference sequence). For the CDR3, the DNA is TGTGCCAGCAGCAACCAGGGCGAGACCAATCAGCCCCAGCATTTT. As protein: CASSNQGETNQPQHF.

This clone was seen only once. The J gene is TRBJ2-7, the V gene TRBV5-8; possibly TRBD1 or TRBD2 for D (5 bases each). The germline V and J ends were trimmed by 7 bases and 5 bases, with 25 bases remaining between them. The CDR3 length is 16 residues. CDR1 is SGHTS, CDR2 YDEGEE, per germline. The CDR3 coding sequence is TGTGCCAGCCCACATGGAATTCAGAGGGGCTTCGACGAGCAGTACTTC. The encoded protein is CASPHGIQRGFDEQYF.

This clone was found once. The rearrangement joins TRBV11-2 to TRBJ2-7; tentative D call: TRBD1 (5 bases). V was trimmed by 5 bases and J by 6 bases, leaving 14 bases between them. CDR1 is SGHAT and CDR2 is FQNNGV in the germline V gene. There are 13 residues in the CDR3. CDR3 coding DNA: TGTGCCAGCAGCACCGTCAGGGTACTCGAGCAGTACTTC. Protein: CASSTVRVLEQYF. Complete variable domain (other parts from reference TRBV11-2 and TRBJ2-7): EAGVAQSPRYKIIEKRQSVAFWCNPISGHATLYWYQQILGQGPKLLIQFQNNGVVDDSQLPKDRFSAERLKGVDSTLKIQPAKLEDSAVYLCASSTVRVLEQYFGPGTRLTVT.

This sequence joins TRBV11-2 and TRBJ1-2; D is unresolved. This CDR3 region has 14 residues. V lost 6 bases to trimming and J lost 3 bases, with 14 bases between them. CDR1 and CDR2 (germline): SGHAT, FQNNGV. Written as DNA, the CDR3 is TGTGCCAGCAGGGATGGACGGGGTGACTATGGCTACACCTTC. Translated: CASRDGRGDYGYTF.

This clone came up once. The V and J genes are TRBV3-1 (or the pseudogene TRBV3-2) and TRBJ1-5; D ambiguous. CDR3 length: 15 amino acids. Germline lookup yields CDR1 LGHDT and CDR2 YNNKEL (reference sequence). The ends were cut back, 2 bases at V and 7 bases at J, with 15 bases in the middle. The CDR3 DNA reads as TGTGCCAGCAGCCAAACCACGGGAGGCCGGCAGCCCCAGCATTTT. It yields the protein CASSQTTGGRQPQHF.

The chain joins TRBV5-5 to TRBJ2-7; D is possibly TRBD1 (6 bases). Germline V CDR1 and CDR2: SGHKS, YYEKEE (reference sequence). This CDR3 contains 15 residues. Trimming left V 4 bases short and J 2 bases short, with 16 bases between. For the CDR3, the DNA is TGTGCCAGCAGCCCGGGACATCAAAGACCCTACGAGCAGTACTTC. This encodes CASSPGHQRPYEQYF.

V and J are TRBV7-2 and TRBJ2-7; 10 positions agree with TRBD1. This CDR3 has 16 amino acids. Trimming at V came to 6 bases and at J to 0 bases, leaving 8 bases not matched to a gene. CDR1 is SGHTA and CDR2 is FQGNSA in the germline V gene. The CDR3 loop reads CASSPRQGAGSYEQYF. CDR3 DNA sequence: TGTGCCAGCAGTCCCCGACAGGGGGCTGGCTCCTACGAGCAGTACTTC.

The rearrangement links TRBV20-1 to TRBJ2-7; TRBD2 agrees at 9 bases. This CDR3 region has 20 residues. Looked up from germline, CDR1 is DFQATT and CDR2 is SNEGSKA (reference sequence). The J segment lost 4 bases and the V segment lost 3 bases, leaving 25 bases of the junction unmatched. In nucleotides, the CDR3 is TGCAGTGCTAGTGGAGGCCCCCTCCCCGGGACTAGCCCACCAACTTACGAGCAGTACTTC. This sequence encodes CSASGGPLPGTSPPTYEQYF.

This chain joins TRBV5-1 and TRBJ1-1; no clear D. The V end was cut by 0 bases, the J end by 0 bases, with 15 bases between. This CDR3 is built from 17 residues. Germline V gene data show CDR1 as SGHRS and CDR2 as YFSETQ. The CDR3 DNA is TGCGCCAGCAGCTTGGAAAGGACTCAGCTCATGAACACTGAAGCTTTCTTT. Amino acid sequence: CASSLERTQLMNTEAFF.

CDR3: CASSQGDGAFNQPQHF. CDR3 in DNA: TGTGCCAGCAGCCAAGGGGACGGCGCCTTCAATCAGCCCCAGCATTTT. This rearrangement joins TRBV3-1 (or the pseudogene TRBV3-2) to TRBJ1-5, with a tentative D call TRBD1 (5 bases). Trimming left V 1 base short and J 3 bases short, with 13 bases between. The CDR3 consists of 16 residues. From germline, CDR1 is LGHDT and CDR2 YNNKEL (reference sequence).

V gene TRBV10-3 combines with J gene TRBJ2-1, with D hard to call. Germline CDR1 and CDR2: ENHRY and SYGVKD. V lost 2 bases to trimming and J lost 5 bases, with 1 base between them. The CDR3 consists of 11 residues. The CDR3 reads CAISENNEQFF. The CDR3 nucleotides read TGTGCCATCAGTGAGAACAATGAGCAGTTCTTC.

The genes are TRBV6-5 and TRBJ1-2; D unresolved. The CDR3 loop spans 13 amino acids. Between the trimmed V and J ends, which lost 6 bases and 2 bases, there was a span of 10 bases. Germline V gene data show CDR1 as MNHEY and CDR2 as SVGAGI. CDR3 nucleotide sequence: TGTGCCAGCAGCCCGACAATGAACTATGGCTACACCTTC. Translating gives CASSPTMNYGYTF.

This sequence joins TRBV7-2 and TRBJ1-5, with D tentatively TRBD1 (6 bases). Germline V CDR1 and CDR2: SGHTA, FQGNSA. Trimming took off 6 bases at V and 0 bases at J, with 9 bases between the two ends. There are 14 residues in the CDR3. DNA of the CDR3: TGTGCCAGCAGTAAACAGGGTAGCAATCAGCCCCAGCATTTT. The encoded protein is CASSKQGSNQPQHF.

The chain joins TRBV6-1 to TRBJ2-5; perhaps TRBD2 as D (6 bases). CDR3 size: 18 residues. Germline V gene sequence: CDR1 MNHNS, CDR2 SASEGT. Trimming left V 2 bases short and J 1 base short, with 20 bases between. The CDR3 is CASSESRGTRRGQETQYF. The CDR3 region has the DNA TGTGCCAGCAGTGAAAGTCGGGGGACCCGGAGGGGCCAAGAGACCCAGTACTTC.

This chain uses TRBV6-5 with TRBJ1-2, with TRBD1 as a possible D gene (5 bases). Trimming pared 0 bases from V and 5 bases from J, leaving 7 bases between. The CDR3 consists of 13 residues. Germline V gives CDR1 MNHEY, CDR2 SVGAGI. The CDR3 loop reads CASSYSRVYGYTF. The CDR3, as DNA: TGTGCCAGCAGTTACTCCAGGGTTTATGGCTACACCTTC.

V is TRBV7-9 and J is TRBJ1-6, with 7 nucleotides matching TRBD1. Germline CDR1 reads SEHNR; CDR2 reads FQNEAQ (reference sequence). Germline trimming cut 4 bases from V and 8 bases from J; bases unmatched to any gene: 11. This CDR3 is 16 amino acids long. CDR3 bases: TGTGCCAGCAGCTCCTATGTCGGGACAGTCGATTCACCCCTCCACTTT. As protein: CASSSYVGTVDSPLHF.

The J gene is TRBJ2-3, the V gene TRBV10-1; 11 bases map to TRBD1. Germline CDR1 WNHNN, CDR2 SYGVQD (reference sequence). V shed 9 bases and J 5 bases; nucleotides not matched to a gene: 7. CDR3 length equals 14 residues. CDR3 amino acids: CARTDRGHVDTQYF. CDR3 coding DNA: TGCGCCAGAACGGACAGGGGGCATGTAGATACGCAGTATTTT.

This chain links TRBV6-5 with TRBJ2-7; TRBD2 matches 10 bases. The length of the CDR3 is 16 residues. The germline V gene encodes CDR1 MNHEY and CDR2 SVGAGI. The junction had 9 bases not matched to a gene; V was cut back by 2 bases and J by 5 bases. The CDR3 sequence is CASSYRGLAYANEQYF. CDR3 nucleotides: TGTGCCAGCAGTTACCGGGGACTAGCGTATGCTAACGAGCAGTACTTC.

V gene TRBV18 combines with J gene TRBJ1-1; D is possibly TRBD1 (5 bases). Germline values: CDR1 KGHSH, CDR2 LQKENI. The CDR3 is 14 amino acids. Trimming removed 4 bases at V and 3 bases at J, with 12 bases between. CDR3 amino acids: CASSLRVGDTEAFF. The CDR3 DNA reads TGTGCCAGCTCACTCAGGGTGGGGGACACTGAAGCTTTCTTT. Full variable domain (missing parts from reference TRBV18 and TRBJ1-1): NAGVMQNPRHLVRRRGQEARLRCSPMKGHSHVYWYRQLPEEGLKFMVYLQKENIIDESGMPKERFSAEFPKEGPSILRIQQVVRGDSAAYFCASSLRVGDTEAFFGQGTRLTVV.

A remark on this clone: Other DNA sequences in this specimen translate into the identical CDR3. The chain is built from TRBV29-1 and TRBJ1-5, with D unresolved. The CDR3 totals 12 residues. Germline V gene data show CDR1 as SQVTM and CDR2 as ANQGSEA. V was clipped by 6 bases and J by 7 bases, with 13 bases between them. The CDR3 DNA sequence: TGCAGCGTCGGAGGGAGTAACCAGCCCCAGCATTTT. Translating gives CSVGGSNQPQHF.

This clone was observed once. The limits of the CDR3 on the DNA are not certain, so only TCRdb's listed CDR3 is given. The chain has TRBV12-3 or TRBV12-4 and TRBJ1-1. With termini counted, the CDR3 has 13 amino acids. The CDR3 is CASSTSGRTEAFF.

This clone turned up a few times. The chain couples TRBV6-2 or TRBV6-3 to TRBJ2-7; 9 bases match TRBD2. The CDR3 runs to 16 residues. V dropped 4 bases and J dropped 0; count of bases not matched to a gene: 7. CDR1 is MNHEY, CDR2 SVGEGT, per germline. In nucleotides, the CDR3 is TGTGCCAGCAGTTTCGATAGCGGGAGAACCTCCTACGAGCAGTACTTC. This codes for CASSFDSGRTSYEQYF.

The chain has TRBV13 and TRBJ1-1; 8 bases line up with TRBD1. The CDR3 sequence is 16 residues long. Germline V lookup: CDR1 PRHDT, CDR2 FYEKMQ (reference sequence). Trimming took 1 base from V and 5 from J; bases not matched to a gene: 9. The CDR3 DNA is TGTGCCAGCAGCTTAGTCCCCTCAGGGGGCAGGACTGAAGCTTTCTTT. It is translated as CASSLVPSGGRTEAFF.

The chain is built from TRBV5-4 and TRBJ2-7; TRBD1 agrees at 7 bases. Germline values: CDR1 SGHNT, CDR2 YYREEE (reference sequence). This CDR3 comprises 14 residues. After removal of 4 bases from V and 4 bases from J, the junction contained 8 bases not matched to a gene. Here the CDR3 reads CASSRDSSMYEQYF. The CDR3 DNA sequence: TGTGCCAGCAGCAGGGACAGTTCTATGTACGAGCAGTACTTC. The full variable domain, in which reference TRBV5-4 and TRBJ2-7 provide the parts outside the CDR3, is ETGVTQSPTHLIKTRGQQVTLRCSSQSGHNTVSWYQQALGQGPQFIFQYYREEENGRGNFPPRFSGLQFPNYSSELNVNALELDDSALYLCASSRDSSMYEQYFGPGTRLTVT.